Given below is one TCR beta chain in context. Its antigen is still unknown. Per-nucleotide qualities are absent, and no much larger clonotype sits a single base away. This entry is derived from a study of vaccination effects on CD4 cells after COVID-19 (dated by TCRdb to between 2022 and 2023). Regarding the research as a whole: Post-vaccine samples across the study were collected a median of 72 days after the second dose, with a range of 14 to 241. Cultures from other donors in the study were sequenced with the Oncomine TCR Beta short-read assay on an Illumina iSeq 100. The full study included roughly 10 COVID-19 convalescent patients and a few SARS-CoV-2-naive healthy vaccine recipients. SARS-CoV-2 spike-specific CD4+ TCR repertoires from before and after mRNA vaccination were compared in COVID-19 convalescent patients and in infection-naive vaccine recipients.

In the ViraFEST assay, PBMC were stimulated with viral peptide pools, and antigen-specific CD4+ T cell clonotypes were then identified by expansion using TCR sequencing. After 10 days of culture, CD4+ T cells were isolated with the EasySep CD4+ T cell isolation kit. Each participant received two doses of an mRNA SARS-CoV-2 vaccine, either BNT162b2 or mRNA-1273. Negative nucleocapsid antibody results before and after vaccination confirmed that the healthy vaccine recipients had no prior SARS-CoV-2 infection. Approximately 2 million PBMC per well were cultured with about 9.6 ug/ml peptides in IMDM containing 5% human AB serum, approximately 10 IU/ml IL-2 and gentamicin. Half of the culture medium was replaced with fresh IL-2-containing medium on days 3 and 7. Unless noted otherwise, every peptide stimulation condition was cultured in triplicate wells. Using Ficoll-Paque Plus gradient centrifugation, PBMC were separated from whole blood and then either used fresh or cryopreserved at -140C. The spike proteins of SARS-CoV-2 and of the common cold coronaviruses HCoV-NL63, HCoV-OC43 and HCoV-229E were spanned by overlapping peptide pools. Genomic DNA was extracted from cultured CD4+ T cells with the QIAamp micro DNA kit.

The library relied on the immunoSEQ multiplex PCR assay. DNA from the cultured and isolated CD4+ T cells underwent TCR beta CDR3 sequencing. For the original study's pipeline: Non-productive TCR sequences were removed and reads were trimmed to the CDR3 region, keeping CDR3s of at least 7 amino acids. The MANAFEST web app was used to identify antigen-specific clonotypes by comparing expansion in peptide wells with expansion in reference cultures. Positive clones required FDR<0.05 expansion versus reference and all other wells, odds ratio above 5, and frequency above 0.1% in two replicate wells. A clonotype was defined as cross-reactive if the clonotype was significantly expanded both in SARS-CoV-2 spike wells and in at least one common cold coronavirus spike condition. Using the stringdist R package, CDR3 similarity was measured by Levenshtein distance, and unrooted trees were constructed with ape in R 3.6.1. In TCRdb, the immuneACCESS table is reduced to in-frame sequences with V and J assigned. These tables do not hold every clone; where another copy was compared, an unresolved V gene accounts for under half, and the others remain unexplained. V and J calls and clone size are copied from that table; D and trimming were computed from the DNA. In all, the sample holds roughly 30,000 clones, and over 65% of those were seen once. In total, the top ten clones hold roughly 9% of the sample.

As encoded in the germline V gene, CDR1 is MNHEY while CDR2 is SVGAGI. Including the terminal cysteine and phenylalanine, the CDR3 comprises 13 residues. Only the CDR3 region is kept as DNA, spanning 39 bases read in frame from base 1. V and J lose 10 bases and 7 bases, and a span of 20 bases separates them. What the research found in general, with its limitations: Clones induced by infection and clones induced by vaccination both contracted markedly at late timepoints after vaccination, which fits with T cell responses waning over time. In healthy vaccine recipients, vaccine-induced clones were almost all SARS-CoV-2 mono-reactive, with only 1 of 255 being cross-reactive with common cold coronaviruses. Limitations of the study were the small number of convalescent patients and the absence of early post-infection timepoints.

The sequenced sample was CD4+ T cells from PBMCs cultured with HCoV-NL63 spike peptides, obtained after COVID-19 vaccination. The label giving this sample's cell subset or site can be read as: HCoV-NL63 spike overlapping peptide pool stimulation. The chain couples TRBV6-5 to TRBJ2-7; the D gene is unclear. This clonotype originated in a human donor who received a COVID-19 vaccine. The DNA sequence is given as TGTGCCACCCGAATTAACAGCATGAGGGAGCAGTACTTC. It specifies CATRINSMREQYF.